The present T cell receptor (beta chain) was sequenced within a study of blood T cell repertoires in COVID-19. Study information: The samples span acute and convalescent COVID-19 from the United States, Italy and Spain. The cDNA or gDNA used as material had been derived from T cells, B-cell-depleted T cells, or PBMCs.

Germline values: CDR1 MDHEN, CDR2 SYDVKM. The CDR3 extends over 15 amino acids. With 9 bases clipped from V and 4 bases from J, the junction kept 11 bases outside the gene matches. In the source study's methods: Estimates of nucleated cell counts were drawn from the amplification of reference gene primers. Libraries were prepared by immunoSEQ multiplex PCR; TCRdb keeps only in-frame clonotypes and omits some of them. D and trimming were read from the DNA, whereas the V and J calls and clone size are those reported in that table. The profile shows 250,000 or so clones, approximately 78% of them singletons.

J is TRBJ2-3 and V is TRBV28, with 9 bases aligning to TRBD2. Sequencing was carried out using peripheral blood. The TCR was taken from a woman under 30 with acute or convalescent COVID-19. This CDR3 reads CASSESSGSSDTQYF. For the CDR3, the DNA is TGTGCCAGTTCGGAAAGTAGCGGGAGCTCAGATACGCAGTATTTT. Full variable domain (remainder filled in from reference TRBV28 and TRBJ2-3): DVKVTQSSRYLVKRTGEKVFLECVQDMDHENMFWYRQDPGLGLRLIYFSYDVKMKEKGDIPEGYSVSREKKERFSLILESASTNQTSMYLCASSESSGSSDTQYFGPGTRLTVL.